This T cell receptor (beta chain) was captured in a study of beta chain features in type 1 diabetes. The isolated RNA, all of it, was reverse transcribed, so expressed TCRB transcripts were what got sequenced. Sequencing used immunoSEQ multiplex PCR; TCRdb keeps in-frame clones, though not all of them. This table has a few hundred thousand clones, 10% to 15% appearing once. Germline V CDR1 and CDR2: SGHDT, YYEEEE. The CDR3 covers 16 residues. V dropped 1 base and J dropped 6 bases, with 16 bases sitting between them. The source is a man aged 18-30 years in good health. The chain has TRBV5-6 and TRBJ1-4; unclear D gene. The sample consisted of naive CD4+ T cells from blood. CDR3 region: CASSLSATSGDEKLFF. The CDR3 DNA is TGTGCCAGCAGCTTGTCTGCAACCAGCGGGGATGAAAAACTGTTTTTT.